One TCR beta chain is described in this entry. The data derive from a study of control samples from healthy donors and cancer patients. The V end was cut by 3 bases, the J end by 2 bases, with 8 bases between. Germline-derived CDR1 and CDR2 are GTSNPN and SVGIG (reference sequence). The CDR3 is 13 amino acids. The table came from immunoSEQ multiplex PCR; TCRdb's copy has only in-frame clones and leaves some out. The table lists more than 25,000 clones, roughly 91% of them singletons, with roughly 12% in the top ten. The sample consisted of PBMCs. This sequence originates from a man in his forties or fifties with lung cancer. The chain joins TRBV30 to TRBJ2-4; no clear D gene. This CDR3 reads CAWSPVSKNIQYF. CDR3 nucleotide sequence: TGTGCCTGGAGCCCGGTTTCCAAAAACATTCAGTACTTC. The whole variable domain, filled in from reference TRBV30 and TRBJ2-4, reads SQTIHQWPATLVQPVGSPLSLECTVEGTSNPNLYWYRQAAGRGLQLLFYSVGIGQISSEVPQNLSASRPQDRQFILSSKKLLLSDSGFYLCAWSPVSKNIQYFGAGTRLSVL.